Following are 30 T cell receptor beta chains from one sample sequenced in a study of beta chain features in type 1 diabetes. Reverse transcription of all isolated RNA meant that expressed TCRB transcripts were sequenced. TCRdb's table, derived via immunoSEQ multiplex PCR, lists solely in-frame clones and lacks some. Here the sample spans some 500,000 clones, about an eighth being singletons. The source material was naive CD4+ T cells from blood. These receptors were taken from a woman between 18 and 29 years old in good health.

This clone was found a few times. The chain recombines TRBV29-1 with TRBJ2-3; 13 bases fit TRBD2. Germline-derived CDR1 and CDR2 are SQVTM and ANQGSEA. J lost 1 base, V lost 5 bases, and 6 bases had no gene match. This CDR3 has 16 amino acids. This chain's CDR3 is CSVSGLAGPGTDTQYF. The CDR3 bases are TGCAGCGTTTCGGGACTAGCGGGGCCGGGCACAGATACGCAGTATTTT.

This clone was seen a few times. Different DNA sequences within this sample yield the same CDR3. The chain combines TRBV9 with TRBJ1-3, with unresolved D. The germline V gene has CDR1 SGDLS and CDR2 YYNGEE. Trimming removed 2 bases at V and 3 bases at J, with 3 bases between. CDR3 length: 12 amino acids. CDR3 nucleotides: TGTGCCAGCAGCGTCGTTGGAAACACCATATATTTT. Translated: CASSVVGNTIYF.

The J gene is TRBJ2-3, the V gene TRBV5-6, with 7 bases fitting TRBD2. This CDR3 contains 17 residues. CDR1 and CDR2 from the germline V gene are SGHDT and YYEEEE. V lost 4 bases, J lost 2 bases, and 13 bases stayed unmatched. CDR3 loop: CASSPLGRGSVTDTQYF. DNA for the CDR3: TGTGCCAGCAGCCCCCTGGGGCGCGGGAGCGTCACAGATACGCAGTATTTT.

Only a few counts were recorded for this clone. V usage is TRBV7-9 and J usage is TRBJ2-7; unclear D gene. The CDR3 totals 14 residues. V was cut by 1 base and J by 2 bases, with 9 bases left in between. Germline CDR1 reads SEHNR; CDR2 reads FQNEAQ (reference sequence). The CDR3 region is CASSLGVTAYEQYF. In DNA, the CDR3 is TGTGCCAGCAGCTTAGGAGTCACCGCCTACGAGCAGTACTTC.

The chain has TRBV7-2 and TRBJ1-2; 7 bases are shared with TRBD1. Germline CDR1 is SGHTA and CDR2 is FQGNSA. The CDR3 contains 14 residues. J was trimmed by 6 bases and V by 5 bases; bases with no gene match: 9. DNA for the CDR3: TGTGCCAGCAGCCCTTCAGGGACAGCGAATGGCTACACCTTC. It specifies CASSPSGTANGYTF.

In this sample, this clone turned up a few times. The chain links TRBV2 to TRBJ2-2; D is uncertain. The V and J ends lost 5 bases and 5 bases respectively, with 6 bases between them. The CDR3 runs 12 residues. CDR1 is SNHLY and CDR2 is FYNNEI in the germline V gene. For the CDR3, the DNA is TGTGCCAGCAGTCTTAGTACCGGGGAGCTGTTTTTT. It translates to CASSLSTGELFF.

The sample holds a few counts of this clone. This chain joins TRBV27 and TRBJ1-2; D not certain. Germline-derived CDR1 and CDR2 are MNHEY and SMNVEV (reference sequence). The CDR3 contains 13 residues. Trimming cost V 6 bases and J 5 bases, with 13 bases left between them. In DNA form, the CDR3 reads TGTGCCAGCAGCCGGGCCCTGGGGTATGGCTACACCTTC. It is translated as CASSRALGYGYTF.

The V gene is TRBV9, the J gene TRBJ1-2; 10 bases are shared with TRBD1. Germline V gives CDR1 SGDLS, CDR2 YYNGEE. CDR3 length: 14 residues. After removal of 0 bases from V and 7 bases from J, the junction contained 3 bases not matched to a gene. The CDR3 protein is CASSVVGQGTGYTF. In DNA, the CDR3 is TGTGCCAGCAGCGTAGTGGGACAGGGGACTGGCTACACCTTC. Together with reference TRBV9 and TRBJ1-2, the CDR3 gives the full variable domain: DSGVTQTPKHLITATGQRVTLRCSPRSGDLSVYWYQQSLDQGLQFLIQYYNGEERAKGNILERFSAQQFPDLHSELNLSSLELGDSALYFCASSVVGQGTGYTFGSGTRLTVV.

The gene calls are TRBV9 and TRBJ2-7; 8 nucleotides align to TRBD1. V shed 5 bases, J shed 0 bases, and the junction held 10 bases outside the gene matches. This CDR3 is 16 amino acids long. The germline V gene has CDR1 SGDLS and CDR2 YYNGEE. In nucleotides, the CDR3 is TGTGCCAGCAGTAAGACTACGGGACAGGCCTCCTACGAGCAGTACTTC. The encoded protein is CASSKTTGQASYEQYF.

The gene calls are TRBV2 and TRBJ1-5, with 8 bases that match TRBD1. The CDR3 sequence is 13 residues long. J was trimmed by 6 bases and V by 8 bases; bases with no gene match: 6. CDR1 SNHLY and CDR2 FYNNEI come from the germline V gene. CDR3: CASVGQGGQPQHF. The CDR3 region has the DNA TGTGCCAGCGTCGGACAGGGAGGTCAGCCCCAGCATTTT.

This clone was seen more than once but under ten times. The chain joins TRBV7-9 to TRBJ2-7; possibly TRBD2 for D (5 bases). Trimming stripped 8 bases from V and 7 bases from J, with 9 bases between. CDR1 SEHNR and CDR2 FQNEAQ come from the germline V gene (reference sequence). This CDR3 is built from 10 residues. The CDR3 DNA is TGTGCCAGCGCGTCGGGGGAGCAGTACTTC. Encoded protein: CASASGEQYF.

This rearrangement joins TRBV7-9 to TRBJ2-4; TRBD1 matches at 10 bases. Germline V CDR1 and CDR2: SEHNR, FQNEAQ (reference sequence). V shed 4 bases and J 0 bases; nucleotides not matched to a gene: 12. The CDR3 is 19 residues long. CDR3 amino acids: CASSSEGTGAPLAKNIQYF. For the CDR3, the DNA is TGTGCCAGCAGCTCCGAAGGGACAGGGGCCCCGTTAGCCAAAAACATTCAGTACTTC.

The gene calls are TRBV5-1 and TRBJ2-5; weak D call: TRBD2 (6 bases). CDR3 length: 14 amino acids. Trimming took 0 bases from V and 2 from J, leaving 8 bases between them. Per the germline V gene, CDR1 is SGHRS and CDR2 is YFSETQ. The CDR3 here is CASSLGRGQETQYF. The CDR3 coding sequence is TGCGCCAGCAGCTTGGGACGGGGGCAAGAGACCCAGTACTTC.

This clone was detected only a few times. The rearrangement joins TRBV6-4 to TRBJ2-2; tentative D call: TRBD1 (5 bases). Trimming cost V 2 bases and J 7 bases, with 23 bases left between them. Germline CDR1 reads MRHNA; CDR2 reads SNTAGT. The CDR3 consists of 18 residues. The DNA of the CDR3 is TGTGCCAGCAGTGACGCTGTCGGACCACAAACAGGCTACGGGGAGCTGTTTTTT. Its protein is CASSDAVGPQTGYGELFF.

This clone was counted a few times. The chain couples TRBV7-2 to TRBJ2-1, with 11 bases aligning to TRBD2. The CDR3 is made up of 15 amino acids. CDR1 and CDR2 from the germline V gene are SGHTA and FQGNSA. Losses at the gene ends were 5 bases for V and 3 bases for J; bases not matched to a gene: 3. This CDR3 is CASSRTSGGYNEQFF. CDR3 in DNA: TGTGCCAGCAGCCGAACTAGCGGGGGCTACAATGAGCAGTTCTTC.

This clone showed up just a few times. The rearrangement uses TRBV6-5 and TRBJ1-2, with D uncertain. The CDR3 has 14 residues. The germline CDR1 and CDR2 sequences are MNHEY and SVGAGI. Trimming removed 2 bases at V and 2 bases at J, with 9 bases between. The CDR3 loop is CASSYEGRNYGYTF. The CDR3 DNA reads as TGTGCCAGCAGTTACGAAGGCAGAAACTATGGCTACACCTTC.

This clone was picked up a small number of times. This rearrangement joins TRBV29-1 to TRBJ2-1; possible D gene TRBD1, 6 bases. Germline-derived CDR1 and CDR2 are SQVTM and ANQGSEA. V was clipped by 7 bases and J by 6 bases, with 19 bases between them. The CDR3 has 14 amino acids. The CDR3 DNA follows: TGCAGCGGTGGGCACACGACAGGACCCAATGAGCAGTTCTTC. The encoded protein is CSGGHTTGPNEQFF.

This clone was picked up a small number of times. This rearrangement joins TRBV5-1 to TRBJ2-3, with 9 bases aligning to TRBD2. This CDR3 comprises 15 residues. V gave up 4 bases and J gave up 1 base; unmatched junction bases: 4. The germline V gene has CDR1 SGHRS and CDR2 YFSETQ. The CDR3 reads CASSPWTSGTDTQYF. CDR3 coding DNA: TGCGCCAGCAGCCCCTGGACTAGCGGCACAGATACGCAGTATTTT.

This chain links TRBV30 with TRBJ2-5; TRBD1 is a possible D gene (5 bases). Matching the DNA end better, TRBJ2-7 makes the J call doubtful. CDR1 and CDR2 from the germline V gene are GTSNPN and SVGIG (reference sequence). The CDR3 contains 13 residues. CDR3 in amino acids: CAWSVRDRYEQYF. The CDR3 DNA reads TGTGCCTGGAGTGTACGTGACAGATACGAGCAGTACTTC.

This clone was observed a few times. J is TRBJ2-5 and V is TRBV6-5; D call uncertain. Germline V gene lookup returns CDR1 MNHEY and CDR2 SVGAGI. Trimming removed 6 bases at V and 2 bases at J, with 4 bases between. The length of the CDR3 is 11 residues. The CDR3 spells CASRNQETQYF. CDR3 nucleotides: TGTGCCAGCAGGAATCAAGAGACCCAGTACTTC.

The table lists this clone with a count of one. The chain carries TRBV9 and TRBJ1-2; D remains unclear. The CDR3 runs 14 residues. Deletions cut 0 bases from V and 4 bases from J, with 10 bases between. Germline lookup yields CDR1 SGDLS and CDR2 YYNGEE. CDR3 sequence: CASSVGNGVYGYTF. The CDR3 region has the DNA TGTGCCAGCAGCGTAGGTAACGGGGTCTATGGCTACACCTTC.

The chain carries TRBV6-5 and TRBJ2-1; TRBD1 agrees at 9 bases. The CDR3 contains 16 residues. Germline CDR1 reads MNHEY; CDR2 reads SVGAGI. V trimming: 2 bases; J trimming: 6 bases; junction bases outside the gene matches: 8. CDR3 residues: CASSYVRRTGVNEQFF. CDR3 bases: TGTGCCAGCAGTTACGTCCGAAGGACAGGGGTCAATGAGCAGTTCTTC.

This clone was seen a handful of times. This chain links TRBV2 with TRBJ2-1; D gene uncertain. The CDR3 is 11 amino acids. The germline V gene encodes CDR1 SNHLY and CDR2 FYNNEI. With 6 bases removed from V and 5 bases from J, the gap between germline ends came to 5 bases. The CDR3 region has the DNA TGTGCCAGCAGGGATGACAATGAGCAGTTCTTC. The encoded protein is CASRDDNEQFF.

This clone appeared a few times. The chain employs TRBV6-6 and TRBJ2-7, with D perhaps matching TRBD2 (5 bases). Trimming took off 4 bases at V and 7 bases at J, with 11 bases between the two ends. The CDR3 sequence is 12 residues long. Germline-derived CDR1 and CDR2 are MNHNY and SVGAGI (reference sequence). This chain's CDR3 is CASSSSPGEQYV. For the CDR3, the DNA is TGTGCCAGCAGTTCCTCACCGGGGGAGCAGTACGTC.

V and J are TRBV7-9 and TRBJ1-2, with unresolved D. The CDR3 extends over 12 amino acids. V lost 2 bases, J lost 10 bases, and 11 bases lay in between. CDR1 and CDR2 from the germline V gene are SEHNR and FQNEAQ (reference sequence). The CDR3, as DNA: TGTGCCAGCAGCTTAAATGCAGGAACCTACACCTTC. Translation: CASSLNAGTYTF.

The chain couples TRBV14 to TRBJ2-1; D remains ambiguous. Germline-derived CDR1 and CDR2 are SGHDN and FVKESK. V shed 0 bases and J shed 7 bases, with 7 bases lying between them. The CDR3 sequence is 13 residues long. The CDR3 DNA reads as TGTGCCAGCAGCCAAGATTTGGGAAATGAGCAGTTCTTC. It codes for CASSQDLGNEQFF.

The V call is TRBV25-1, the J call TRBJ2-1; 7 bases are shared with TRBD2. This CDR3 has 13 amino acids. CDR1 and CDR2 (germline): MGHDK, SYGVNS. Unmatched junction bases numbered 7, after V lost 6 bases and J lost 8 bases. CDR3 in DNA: TGTGCCAGCAGGAGGACTAGGGGCGATGAGCAGTTCTTC. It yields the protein CASRRTRGDEQFF.

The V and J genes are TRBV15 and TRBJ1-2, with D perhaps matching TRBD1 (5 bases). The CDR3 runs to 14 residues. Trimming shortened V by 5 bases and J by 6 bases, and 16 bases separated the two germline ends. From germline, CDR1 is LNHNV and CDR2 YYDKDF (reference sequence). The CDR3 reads CATSRNVWGDGYTF. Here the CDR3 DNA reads TGTGCCACCAGCCGAAACGTTTGGGGGGATGGCTACACCTTC.

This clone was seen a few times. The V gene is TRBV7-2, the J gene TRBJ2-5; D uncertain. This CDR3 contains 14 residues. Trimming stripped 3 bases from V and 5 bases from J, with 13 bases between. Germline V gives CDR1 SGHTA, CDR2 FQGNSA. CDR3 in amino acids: CASSFASRPETQYF. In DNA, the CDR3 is TGTGCCAGCAGCTTCGCCAGCCGACCGGAGACCCAGTACTTC.

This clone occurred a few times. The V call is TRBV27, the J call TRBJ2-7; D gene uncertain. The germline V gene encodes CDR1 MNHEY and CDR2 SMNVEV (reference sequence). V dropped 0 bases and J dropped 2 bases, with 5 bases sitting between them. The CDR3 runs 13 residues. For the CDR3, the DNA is TGTGCCAGCAGTTTATCCAACGCCTACGAGCAGTACTTC. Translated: CASSLSNAYEQYF.